This T cell receptor beta chain was recovered during a study of cytomegalovirus exposure and HLA in healthy donors. Study findings and constraints: Association of a missense DCLRE1C variant with TCR beta V- and J-gene trimming was reported in a later analysis. Previous analysis showed most TCR beta V segments were productive about 90% or about 30% of the time.

The PCR used 60 Vbeta and 13 Jbeta primers. TCRdb's table, derived via immunoSEQ multiplex PCR, lists solely in-frame clones and lacks some. The data show 90,000 to 100,000 clones, more than 75% seen once. The CDR3 sequence is 16 residues long. V was clipped by 3 bases and J by 0 bases, with 11 bases between them. The germline gives CDR1 LNHDA, CDR2 SQIVND (reference sequence). Donors sampled were nominally healthy, though unrecorded immune exposures were likely. This clone showed up just a few times. What it binds is unknown. The source is a woman aged 55-75 years in good health and CMV-seronegative. The sample consisted of PBMCs. The chain recombines TRBV19 with TRBJ1-4; D not resolved. The chain's CDR3 is CASSIEHSTTNEKLFF. The CDR3, as DNA: TGTGCCAGTAGTATCGAACACAGTACAACTAATGAAAAACTGTTTTTT. Full variable domain (remainder filled in from reference TRBV19 and TRBJ1-4): DGGITQSPKYLFRKEGQNVTLSCEQNLNHDAMYWYRQDPGQGLRLIYYSQIVNDFQKGDIAEGYSVSREKKESFPLTVTSAQKNPTAFYLCASSIEHSTTNEKLFFGSGTQLSVL.